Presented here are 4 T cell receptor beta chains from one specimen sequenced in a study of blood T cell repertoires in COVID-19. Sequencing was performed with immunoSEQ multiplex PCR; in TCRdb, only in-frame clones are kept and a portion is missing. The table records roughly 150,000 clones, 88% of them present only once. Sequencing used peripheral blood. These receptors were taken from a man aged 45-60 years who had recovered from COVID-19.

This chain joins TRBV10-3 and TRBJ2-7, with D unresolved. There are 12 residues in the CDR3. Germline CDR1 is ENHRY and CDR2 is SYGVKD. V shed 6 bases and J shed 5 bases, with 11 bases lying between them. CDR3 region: CAISLLNDEQYF. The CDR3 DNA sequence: TGTGCCATCAGCCTTCTTAATGACGAGCAGTACTTC.

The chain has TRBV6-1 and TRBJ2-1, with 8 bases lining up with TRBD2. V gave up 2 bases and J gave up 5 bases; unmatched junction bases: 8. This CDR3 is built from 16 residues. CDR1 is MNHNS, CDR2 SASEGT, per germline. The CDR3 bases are TGTGCCAGCAGTGAATTATGGGGACTAGTGAACAATGAGCAGTTCTTC. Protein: CASSELWGLVNNEQFF.

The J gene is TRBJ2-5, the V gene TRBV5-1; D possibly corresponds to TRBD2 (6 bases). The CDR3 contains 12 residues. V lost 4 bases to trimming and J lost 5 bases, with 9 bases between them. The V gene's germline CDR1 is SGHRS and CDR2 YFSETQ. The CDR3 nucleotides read TGCGCCAGCAGCGGGAGGAGGGAGACCCAGTACTTC. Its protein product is CASSGRRETQYF.

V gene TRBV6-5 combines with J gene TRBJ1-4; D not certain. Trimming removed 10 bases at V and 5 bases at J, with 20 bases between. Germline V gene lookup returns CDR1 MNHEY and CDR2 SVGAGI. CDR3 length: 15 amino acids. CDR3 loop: CATRLNSLINEKLFF. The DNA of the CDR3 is TGTGCCACCAGATTGAACAGCCTGATCAATGAAAAACTGTTTTTT.